The 32 T cell receptor beta chains listed next were all sequenced from one sample in a study of CD8 T cells in ankylosing spondylitis. TCRdb reanalysed the 5' RACE reads using MiXCR and keeps one entry per CDR3 protein. The sample holds roughly 60,000 distinct CDR3 sequences, around 6.5% seen once. Sample: synovial fluid, either unsorted or a sorted T cell fraction (not recorded which). These receptors were taken from a male donor with ankylosing spondylitis.

V and J are TRBV6-1 and TRBJ2-7; D possibly corresponds to TRBD1 (5 bases). From germline, CDR1 is MNHNS and CDR2 SASEGT. The CDR3 has 14 residues. Trimming took 5 bases from V and 5 from J, leaving 16 bases between them. The CDR3 DNA is TGTGCCAGCAGTACCCGGACAAGTTCCAACGAGCAGTACTTC. Protein sequence: CASSTRTSSNEQYF.

The chain employs TRBV18 and TRBJ2-2; 9 bases fit TRBD2. The CDR3 spans 19 residues. V trimming: 3 bases; J trimming: 5 bases; junction bases outside the gene matches: 16. Germline assignment: CDR1 KGHSH and CDR2 LQKENI. The CDR3 region is CASSPVAGETYTWTGELFF. The CDR3 DNA sequence: TGTGCCAGCTCACCGGTAGCGGGGGAAACATATACCTGGACCGGGGAGCTGTTTTTT. The whole variable domain, remainder taken from reference TRBV18 and TRBJ2-2, is NAGVMQNPRHLVRRRGQEARLRCSPMKGHSHVYWYRQLPEEGLKFMVYLQKENIIDESGMPKERFSAEFPKEGPSILRIQQVVRGDSAAYFCASSPVAGETYTWTGELFFGEGSRLTVL.

This clonotype was seen a few times. This chain uses TRBV15 with TRBJ2-1; D is unclear. Germline assignment: CDR1 LNHNV and CDR2 YYDKDF (reference sequence). The length of the CDR3 is 15 residues. V lost 0 bases and J lost 0, with 6 bases in between. CDR3 coding DNA: TGTGCCACCAGCAGAGATCTGGTCTCCTACAATGAGCAGTTCTTC. It is translated as CATSRDLVSYNEQFF. The full variable domain, with the rest looked up from reference TRBV15 and TRBJ2-1, is DAMVIQNPRYQVTQFGKPVTLSCSQTLNHNVMYWYQQKSSQAPKLLFHYYDKDFNNEADTPDNFQSRRPNTSFCFLDIRSPGLGDTAMYLCATSRDLVSYNEQFFGPGTRLTVL.

This clonotype has at least ten counts. The CDR3 bases are TGTGCCAGCACCCCAGCGGGGGCTCGTTCACCCCTCCACTTT. This codes for CASTPAGARSPLHF. The chain couples TRBV27 to TRBJ1-6; a weak D match, TRBD1 (6 bases). The germline CDR1 and CDR2 sequences are MNHEY and SMNVEV (reference sequence). Trimming shortened V by 7 bases and J by 9 bases, and 16 bases separated the two germline ends. The CDR3 has 14 residues.

This clonotype was detected ten times or more. The V and J genes are TRBV29-1 and TRBJ1-1; maybe TRBD1 (5 bases). The CDR3 has 13 residues. CDR1 is SQVTM and CDR2 is ANQGSEA in the germline V gene. The V end lost 4 bases, the J end lost 4 bases, and 13 bases lay between the germline ends. The DNA of the CDR3 is TGCAGCGTTGGCCCGGGGACGAGCACTGAAGCTTTCTTT. As protein: CSVGPGTSTEAFF.

In its sample, this clonotype was seen many times. The CDR3 region is CASSLPAADYEQYF. CDR3 nucleotides: TGCGCCAGCAGTCTACCAGCGGCAGACTACGAGCAGTACTTC. The chain has TRBV5-1 and TRBJ2-7; the D gene is possibly TRBD2 (5 bases). This CDR3 is 14 amino acids long. From germline, CDR1 is SGHRS and CDR2 YFSETQ. V lost 5 bases to trimming and J lost 3 bases, with 15 bases between them.

This clonotype was seen ten or more times. The rearrangement links TRBV19 to TRBJ2-2; D is possibly TRBD1 (6 bases). The CDR3 loop spans 15 amino acids. Trimming shortened V by 5 bases and J by 1 base, and 11 bases separated the two germline ends. CDR1 LNHDA and CDR2 SQIVND come from the germline V gene (reference sequence). The CDR3 bases are TGTGCCAGTAGTGCTCCGGGACAGAACACCGGGGAGCTGTTTTTT. It encodes CASSAPGQNTGELFF.

The CDR3 DNA is TGTGCCAGCAGCTTAGCCGGGACGGGGATCGACGGGCCGAAAACACGAGAGCAGTTCTTC. Its protein is CASSLAGTGIDGPKTREQFF. The chain combines TRBV7-6 with TRBJ2-1; the D call may be TRBD1 or TRBD2 (5 bases each). This CDR3 is built from 20 residues. Germline loops: CDR1 SGHVS, CDR2 FNYEAQ. Trimming cost V 0 bases and J 10 bases, with 31 bases left between them.

This clonotype was recorded a few times. Written as DNA, the CDR3 is TGCAGTGCTAGCCAAGCTAGCGGGAGAATCAATGAGCAGTTCTTC. Residues: CSASQASGRINEQFF. The chain couples TRBV20-1 to TRBJ2-1; 10 bases fit TRBD2. The germline V gene has CDR1 DFQATT and CDR2 SNEGSKA (reference sequence). The V segment lost 3 bases and the J segment 6 bases; nucleotides outside the gene matches: 8. This CDR3 comprises 15 residues.

This clonotype was recorded a few times. V gene TRBV7-9 combines with J gene TRBJ2-5; D is unresolved. The CDR3 runs to 13 residues. Germline CDR1 is SEHNR and CDR2 is FQNEAQ (reference sequence). V gave up 5 bases and J gave up 7 bases, with 14 bases separating them. Written as DNA, the CDR3 is TGTGCCAGCAGCCCTTGGCTTTCGTGGACCCAGTACTTC. It codes for CASSPWLSWTQYF.

This clonotype has at least ten counts. V usage is TRBV6-4 and J usage is TRBJ2-2; 12 nucleotides align to TRBD2. This CDR3 comprises 16 residues. The germline V gene has CDR1 MRHNA and CDR2 SNTAGT. Germline trimming cut 5 bases from V and 3 bases from J; bases unmatched to any gene: 4. The CDR3 DNA reads TGTGCCAGCAGTCAGACTAGCGGGAGTCACACCGGGGAGCTGTTTTTT. Translated: CASSQTSGSHTGELFF.

The sample holds many counts of this clonotype. The chain is built from TRBV15 and TRBJ2-7, with D maybe TRBD1 (6 bases). Germline CDR1 reads LNHNV; CDR2 reads YYDKDF (reference sequence). V dropped 4 bases and J dropped 3 bases, with 25 bases sitting between them. The CDR3 is 18 amino acids. Here the CDR3 reads CATSTNLRGSVGIYEQYF. The CDR3 bases are TGTGCCACCAGCACAAACCTGAGGGGGTCCGTAGGGATCTACGAGCAGTACTTC.

This clonotype was picked up a small number of times. This chain connects TRBV10-3 to TRBJ1-5; D ambiguous. Germline V gene lookup returns CDR1 ENHRY and CDR2 SYGVKD. The CDR3 loop spans 14 amino acids. V shed 8 bases and J shed 4 bases, with 15 bases lying between them. The CDR3 DNA reads TGTGCCATCGCCCCGGGCACCCTAAATCAGCCCCAGCATTTT. It translates to CAIAPGTLNQPQHF.

The CDR3, as DNA: TGTGCCAGTAGTACAGGAACCCAGGCGGGCGAGCAGTACTTC. This encodes CASSTGTQAGEQYF. The rearrangement uses TRBV19 and TRBJ2-7, with D maybe TRBD2 (5 bases). Per germline, CDR1 LNHDA and CDR2 SQIVND (reference sequence). V was trimmed by 4 bases and J by 6 bases, leaving 16 bases between them. This CDR3 has 14 amino acids.

This clonotype is deemed medium-sized. J is TRBJ2-3 and V is TRBV20-1; D not resolved. The germline CDR1 and CDR2 sequences are DFQATT and SNEGSKA (reference sequence). Trimming stripped 6 bases from V and 1 base from J, with 14 bases between. The CDR3 is 14 amino acids. The chain's CDR3 is CSAPPPLGTDTQYF. The CDR3 bases are TGCAGTGCGCCCCCCCCGTTGGGCACAGATACGCAGTATTTT.

The table lists this clonotype with many counts. The chain joins TRBV11-2 to TRBJ2-1, with no clear D. The CDR3 extends over 14 amino acids. Trimming pared 6 bases from V and 7 bases from J, leaving 16 bases between. The V gene's germline CDR1 is SGHAT and CDR2 FQNNGV. The CDR3 DNA is TGTGCCAGCAGTTTCAGTACGACCGTAAATGAGCAGTTCTTC. Encoded protein: CASSFSTTVNEQFF.

Points on this clonotype: An end of the junction does not agree with germline; a read error may underlie this. The chain links TRBV5-5 to TRBJ1-3, with TRBD1 as a possible D gene (5 bases). Germline CDR1 reads SGHKS; CDR2 reads YYEKEE (reference sequence). The CDR3 totals 15 residues. The CDR3 region is CASTPRGSPGNTIYF. The CDR3, as DNA: TGTGCCAGCACCCCACGGGGGTCCCCTGGGAACACCATATATTTT. Filled out from reference TRBV5-5 and TRBJ1-3, the complete variable domain reads DAGVTQSPTHLIKTRGQQVTLRCSPISGHKSVSWYQQVLGQGPQFIFQYYEKEERGRGNFPDRFSARQFPNYSSELNVNALLLGDSALYLCASTPRGSPGNTIYFGEGSWLTVV.

This clonotype was counted ten times or more. The chain combines TRBV5-1 with TRBJ2-7, with TRBD2 identical over 7 bases. Germline CDR1 SGHRS, CDR2 YFSETQ. This CDR3 region has 14 residues. V shed 4 bases, J shed 0 bases, and the junction held 4 bases outside the gene matches. This CDR3 is CASSKGTNSYEQYF. CDR3 coding DNA: TGCGCCAGCAGCAAGGGGACTAACTCCTACGAGCAGTACTTC.

This clonotype was found a few times. The chain joins TRBV19 to TRBJ1-5; the match to TRBD1 covers 8 bases. The CDR3 has 14 residues. The V gene's germline CDR1 is LNHDA and CDR2 SQIVND (reference sequence). V lost 5 bases and J lost 7; bases outside the gene matches: 7. The CDR3 DNA sequence: TGTGCCAGTAGTTTCCAGGGGGCATGGCAGCCCCAGCATTTT. Encoded protein: CASSFQGAWQPQHF.

This clonotype was observed many times. CDR3 region: CAFTGTSYGYTF. The DNA for the CDR3 is TGTGCCTTTACCGGGACCTCCTATGGCTACACCTTC. The V gene is TRBV30, the J gene TRBJ1-2; possible D gene TRBD1, 5 bases. V lost 7 bases and J 4 bases, leaving 13 bases between the germline ends. The CDR3 is 12 amino acids. Germline V lookup: CDR1 GTSNPN, CDR2 SVGIG (reference sequence).

CDR3 residues: CASSLSGRSYNEQFF. CDR3 DNA sequence: TGTGCCAGCAGTTTAAGCGGGAGGTCCTACAATGAGCAGTTCTTC. The chain has TRBV2 and TRBJ2-1; 9 nucleotides align to TRBD2. V trimming: 5 bases; J trimming: 1 base; junction bases outside the gene matches: 3. From germline, CDR1 is SNHLY and CDR2 FYNNEI. This CDR3 spans 15 amino acids.

In its sample, this clonotype was seen a few times. The V gene is TRBV20-1, the J gene TRBJ2-6, with D unresolved. CDR1 and CDR2 (germline): DFQATT, SNEGSKA (reference sequence). The CDR3 is 16 amino acids. V lost 6 bases, J lost 0 bases, and 15 bases lay in between. This CDR3 is CSAHGPLVSGANVLTF. The CDR3 coding sequence is TGCAGTGCCCACGGGCCCCTCGTCTCTGGGGCCAACGTCCTGACTTTC.

There are a few counts of this clonotype. The chain couples TRBV27 to TRBJ2-3, with 11 bases matching TRBD1. The CDR3 spans 14 residues. From germline, CDR1 is MNHEY and CDR2 SMNVEV (reference sequence). Germline trimming cut 10 bases from V and 10 bases from J; bases unmatched to any gene: 13. In nucleotides, the CDR3 is TGTGCCACCGGACAGGGGGCAACCCGATACGCGCAGTATTTT. It codes for CATGQGATRYAQYF.

The V call is TRBV12-3 or TRBV12-4, the J call TRBJ2-7, with D hard to call. The ends were cut back, 6 bases at V and 0 bases at J, with 12 bases in the middle. This CDR3 has 14 residues. CDR3 region: CASSPGAISYEQYF. The CDR3 DNA sequence: TGTGCCAGCAGCCCTGGAGCCATCTCCTACGAGCAGTACTTC.

In its sample, this clonotype was seen many times. J is TRBJ2-1 and V is TRBV9, with D possibly TRBD2 on 6 matching bases. The CDR3 runs to 19 residues. Germline V gene lookup returns CDR1 SGDLS and CDR2 YYNGEE. Trimming took off 0 bases at V and 0 bases at J, with 19 bases between the two ends. CDR3 amino acids: CASSVGGDPYLSSYNEQFF. DNA for the CDR3: TGTGCCAGCAGCGTAGGCGGGGACCCCTATTTAAGCTCCTACAATGAGCAGTTCTTC.

In this sample, this clonotype turned up a few times. The chain has TRBV28 and TRBJ1-2; 9 bases match TRBD1. This CDR3 is built from 15 residues. Trimming removed 7 bases from V and 3 bases from J; junction bases left unmatched: 9. The germline gives CDR1 MDHEN, CDR2 SYDVKM. This CDR3 is CASTTTGGFDYGYTF. CDR3 coding DNA: TGTGCCAGCACCACAACAGGGGGCTTCGACTATGGCTACACCTTC.

Here the CDR3 DNA reads TGTGCCAGCAGTGAAGCAGTAGCGGGAGGGTCGGAGACCCAGTACTTC. Its translation is CASSEAVAGGSETQYF. The rearrangement joins TRBV2 to TRBJ2-5; TRBD2 matches 11 bases. Germline-derived CDR1 and CDR2 are SNHLY and FYNNEI. This CDR3 spans 16 amino acids. The junction had 5 bases not matched to a gene; V was cut back by 0 bases and J by 5 bases.

This clonotype occurred many times. This chain uses TRBV7-3 with TRBJ2-7; D assignment may be TRBD1 or TRBD2 (5 bases each). The CDR3 loop spans 15 amino acids. V gave up 4 bases and J gave up 6 bases, with 19 bases separating them. In germline, CDR1 is SGHTA, CDR2 FQGTGA. The CDR3 DNA follows: TGTGCCAGCAGCTGGGGGTCAAGCCTAGTCGGCGAGCAGTACTTC. Translated, it gives CASSWGSSLVGEQYF.

The chain combines TRBV4-1 with TRBJ2-2; 10 bases are shared with TRBD2. Germline loops: CDR1 MGHRA, CDR2 YSYEKL. V lost 5 bases, J lost 3 bases, and 9 bases stayed unmatched. The CDR3 is 17 amino acids. CDR3 in amino acids: CASSKPPGLAYTGELFF. The CDR3 DNA reads TGCGCCAGCAGCAAACCTCCGGGACTAGCGTACACCGGGGAGCTGTTTTTT.

The sample holds many counts of this clonotype. The CDR3 sequence: CASSPGAAAAGETQYF. CDR3 nucleotide sequence: TGTGCCAGCTCACCAGGAGCAGCCGCGGCGGGGGAGACCCAGTACTTC. This chain joins TRBV18 and TRBJ2-5; D possibly corresponds to TRBD2 (6 bases). This CDR3 region has 16 residues. CDR1 KGHSH and CDR2 LQKENI come from the germline V gene. The germline V and J ends were trimmed by 2 bases and 5 bases, with 18 bases remaining between them.

The sample holds a few counts of this clonotype. The chain recombines TRBV27 with TRBJ2-7; 8 nucleotides match TRBD1. V lost 0 bases to trimming and J lost 4 bases; unmatched junction nucleotides: 5. Per germline, CDR1 MNHEY and CDR2 SMNVEV (reference sequence). The CDR3 consists of 15 residues. CDR3 DNA sequence: TGTGCCAGCAGTTTATCGGGCAGGGGGCGATACGAGCAGTACTTC. Amino acid sequence: CASSLSGRGRYEQYF.

Only a few counts were recorded for this clonotype. With a much larger clone just one base away, this may be a read error. This CDR3 is CAISEGTSGSTDTQYF. DNA of the CDR3: TGTGCCATCAGTGAGGGGACTAGCGGGAGCACAGATACGCAGTATTTT. V usage is TRBV10-3 and J usage is TRBJ2-3; TRBD2 matches 12 bases. The CDR3 sequence is 16 residues long. The germline V gene encodes CDR1 ENHRY and CDR2 SYGVKD. J lost 0 bases, V lost 2 bases, and 0 bases had no gene match.